This T cell receptor beta chain appears in the sequencing data of a study of cytomegalovirus exposure and HLA in healthy donors. About the research overall: Ancestry clustering placed 81% of roughly 400 genotyped donors in the Caucasian-associated cluster. Study observations and caveats: CMV antigen specificity of a few CMV-associated chains was confirmed in vitro. The productive fraction for most TCR beta V segments was about 87% or about 30% in an earlier analysis.

To note about this clone: Antigen: not known.

Donors showed nominal health when sampled, although they likely had unrecorded immune exposures. 60 Vbeta and 13 Jbeta primers were used in PCR. The data were produced by immunoSEQ multiplex PCR, yet TCRdb's version contains in-frame clones alone and is incomplete. The sample carries 150,000 or so clones, around 80% recorded once. The receptor's source is a woman between 40 and 55 years old in good health and CMV-seronegative. Sequenced input: PBMCs.

The CDR3, as DNA: TGTGCCAGCAGCGTAACTCCCCGGGCAGGGAGGGTCGAGCAGTACTTC. Translation: CASSVTPRAGRVEQYF. This chain joins TRBV9 and TRBJ2-7, with 7 bases aligning to TRBD2. Trimming at V came to 1 base and at J to 6 bases, leaving 13 bases not matched to a gene. From germline, CDR1 is SGDLS and CDR2 YYNGEE. This CDR3 contains 16 residues.